This T cell receptor (beta chain) stems from a study of monozygotic twins with inflammatory bowel disease. Findings and caveats of the study: IBD patients displayed reduced TCRbeta diversity (inverse Simpson) when set against healthy co-twins.

As to this clonotype: What it binds is unknown.

Blood samples of approximately 2.5 ml were drawn from every donor. From whole blood, total RNA was isolated without any sorting of T cells. One entry per CDR3 protein, without DNA, is what TCRdb gives after re-calling the 5' RACE reads. The sample table includes tens of thousands of distinct CDR3 sequences. The germline V gene encodes CDR1 MGHRA and CDR2 YSYEKL. The CDR3 is made up of 17 amino acids. The receptor's source is a human donor with ulcerative colitis or Crohn's disease, or a healthy co-twin of an affected twin (not recorded which). This chain links TRBV4-1 with TRBJ2-7; TCRdb's D gene call, TRBD1, goes unchecked for lack of DNA. What was sequenced was blood. CDR3 in amino acids: CASSQDSGPSFAYEQYF.